This T cell receptor beta chain was sequenced in a study of PD-1 blockade in classical Hodgkin lymphoma. Only in-frame clones appear in the TCRdb table, and some are missing; sequencing was by immunoSEQ multiplex PCR. The table has about 1,500 clones, around two thirds seen once. V shed 7 bases, J shed 0 bases, and the junction held 4 bases outside the gene matches. This CDR3 region has 14 residues. CDR1 is ENHRY, CDR2 SYGVKD, per germline. All trial patients relapsed after autologous stem cell transplantation. CD8+ T cells were isolated from thawed PBMCs by magnetic negative selection. This rearrangement joins TRBV10-3 to TRBJ2-3; 7 bases fit TRBD2. The input for sequencing was CD8+ T cells from blood, taken at baseline. This clonotype was sampled from a human donor with classical Hodgkin lymphoma. This chain's CDR3 is CAITSGPSTDTQYF. The CDR3 DNA follows: TGTGCCATCACTAGCGGTCCTAGCACAGATACGCAGTATTTT.